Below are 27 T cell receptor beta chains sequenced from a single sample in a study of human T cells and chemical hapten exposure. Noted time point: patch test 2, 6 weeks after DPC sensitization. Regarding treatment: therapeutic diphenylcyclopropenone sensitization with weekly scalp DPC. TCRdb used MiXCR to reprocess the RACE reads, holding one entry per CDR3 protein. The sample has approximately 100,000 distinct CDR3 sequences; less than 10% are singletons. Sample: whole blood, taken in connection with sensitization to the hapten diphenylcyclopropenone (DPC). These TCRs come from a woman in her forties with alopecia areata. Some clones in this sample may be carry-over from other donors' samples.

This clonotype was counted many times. CDR3 in amino acids: CASQATGANTEAFF. Here the CDR3 DNA reads TGTGCCAGCCAAGCCACAGGAGCGAACACTGAAGCTTTCTTT. The rearrangement links TRBV2 to TRBJ1-1, with D tentatively TRBD1 (5 bases). The V and J ends lost 8 bases and 1 base respectively, with 14 bases between them. This CDR3 has 14 amino acids. The V gene's germline CDR1 is SNHLY and CDR2 FYNNEI.

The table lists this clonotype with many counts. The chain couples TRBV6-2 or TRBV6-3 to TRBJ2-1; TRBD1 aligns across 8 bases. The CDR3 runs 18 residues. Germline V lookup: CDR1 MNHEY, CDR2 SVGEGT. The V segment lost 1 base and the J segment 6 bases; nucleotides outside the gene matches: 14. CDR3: CASSYLKTGASLFNEQFF. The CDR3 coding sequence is TGTGCCAGCAGTTACTTAAAGACAGGGGCATCTTTATTCAATGAGCAGTTCTTC.

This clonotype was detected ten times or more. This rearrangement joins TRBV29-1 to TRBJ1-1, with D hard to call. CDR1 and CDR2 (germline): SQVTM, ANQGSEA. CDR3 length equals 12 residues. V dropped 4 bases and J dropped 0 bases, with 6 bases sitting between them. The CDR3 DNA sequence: TGCAGCGTTGGACTGATGAACACTGAAGCTTTCTTT. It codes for CSVGLMNTEAFF.

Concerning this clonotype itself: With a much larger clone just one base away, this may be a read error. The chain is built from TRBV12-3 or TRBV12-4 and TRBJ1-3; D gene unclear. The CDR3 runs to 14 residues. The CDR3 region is CVSSLIVGGNTIYF. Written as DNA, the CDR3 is TGTGTCAGCAGTTTAATCGTGGGTGGAAACACCATATATTTT.

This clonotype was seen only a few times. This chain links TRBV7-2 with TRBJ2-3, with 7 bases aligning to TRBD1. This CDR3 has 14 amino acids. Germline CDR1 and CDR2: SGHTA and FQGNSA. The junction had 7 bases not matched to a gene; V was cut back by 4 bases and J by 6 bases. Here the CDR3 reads CASSSWGRGDTQYF. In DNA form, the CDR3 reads TGTGCCAGCAGCTCCTGGGGCAGGGGGGATACGCAGTATTTT.

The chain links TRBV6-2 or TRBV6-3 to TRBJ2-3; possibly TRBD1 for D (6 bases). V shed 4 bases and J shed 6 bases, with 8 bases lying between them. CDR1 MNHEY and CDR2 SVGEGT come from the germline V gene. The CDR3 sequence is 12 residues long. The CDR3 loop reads CASSSTGDTQYF. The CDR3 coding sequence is TGTGCCAGCAGTTCGACAGGCGATACGCAGTATTTT.

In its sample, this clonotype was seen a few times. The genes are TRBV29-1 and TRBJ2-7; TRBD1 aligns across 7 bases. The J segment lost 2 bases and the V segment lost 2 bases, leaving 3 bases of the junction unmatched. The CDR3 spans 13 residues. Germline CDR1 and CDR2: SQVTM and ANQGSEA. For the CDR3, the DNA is TGCAGCGTTGAAAGGGACAGACCCTACGAGCAGTACTTC. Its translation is CSVERDRPYEQYF.

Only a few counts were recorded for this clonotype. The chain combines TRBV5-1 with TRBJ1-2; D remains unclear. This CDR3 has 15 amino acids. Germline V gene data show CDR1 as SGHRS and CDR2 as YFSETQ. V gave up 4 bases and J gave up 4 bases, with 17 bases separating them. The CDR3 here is CASSRIGVSFYGYTF. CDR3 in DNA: TGCGCCAGCAGCCGTATTGGGGTGTCCTTCTATGGCTACACCTTC.

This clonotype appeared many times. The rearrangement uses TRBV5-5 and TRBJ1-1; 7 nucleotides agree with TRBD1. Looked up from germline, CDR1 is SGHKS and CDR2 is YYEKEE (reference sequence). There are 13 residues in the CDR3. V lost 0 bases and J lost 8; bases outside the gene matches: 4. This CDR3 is CASSLEGQPEAFF. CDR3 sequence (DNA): TGTGCCAGCAGCTTGGAGGGACAGCCCGAAGCTTTCTTT.

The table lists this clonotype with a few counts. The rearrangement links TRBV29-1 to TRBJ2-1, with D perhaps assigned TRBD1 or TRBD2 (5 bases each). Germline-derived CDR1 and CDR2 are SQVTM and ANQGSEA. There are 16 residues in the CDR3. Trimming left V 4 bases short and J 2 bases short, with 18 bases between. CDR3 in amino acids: CSVVVAGVGAYNEQFF. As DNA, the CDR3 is TGCAGCGTTGTAGTAGCCGGGGTAGGGGCCTACAATGAGCAGTTCTTC.

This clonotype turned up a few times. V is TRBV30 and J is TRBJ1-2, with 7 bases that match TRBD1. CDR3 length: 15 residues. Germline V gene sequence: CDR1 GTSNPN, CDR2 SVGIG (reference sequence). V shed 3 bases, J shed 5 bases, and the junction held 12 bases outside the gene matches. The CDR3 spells CAWRPVMGTAYGYTF. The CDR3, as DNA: TGTGCCTGGAGACCAGTAATGGGGACAGCGTATGGCTACACCTTC. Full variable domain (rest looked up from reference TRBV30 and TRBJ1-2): SQTIHQWPATLVQPVGSPLSLECTVEGTSNPNLYWYRQAAGRGLQLLFYSVGIGQISSEVPQNLSASRPQDRQFILSSKKLLLSDSGFYLCAWRPVMGTAYGYTFGSGTRLTVV.

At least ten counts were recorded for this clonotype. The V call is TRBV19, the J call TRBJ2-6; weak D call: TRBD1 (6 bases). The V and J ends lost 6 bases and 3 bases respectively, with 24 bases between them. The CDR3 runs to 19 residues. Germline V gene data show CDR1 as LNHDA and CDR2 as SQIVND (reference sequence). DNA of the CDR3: TGTGCCAGTAGGGGCACGGGACACGCGACGATCCTTGGGGCCAACGTCCTGACTTTC. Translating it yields CASRGTGHATILGANVLTF. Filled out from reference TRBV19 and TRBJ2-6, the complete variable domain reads DGGITQSPKYLFRKEGQNVTLSCEQNLNHDAMYWYRQDPGQGLRLIYYSQIVNDFQKGDIAEGYSVSREKKESFPLTVTSAQKNPTAFYLCASRGTGHATILGANVLTFGAGSRLTVL.

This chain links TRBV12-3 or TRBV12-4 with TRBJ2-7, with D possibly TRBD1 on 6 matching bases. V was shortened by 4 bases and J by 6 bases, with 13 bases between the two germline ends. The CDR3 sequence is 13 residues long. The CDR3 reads CASSWLEGGEQYF. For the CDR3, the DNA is TGTGCCAGCAGTTGGCTAGAAGGGGGCGAGCAGTACTTC.

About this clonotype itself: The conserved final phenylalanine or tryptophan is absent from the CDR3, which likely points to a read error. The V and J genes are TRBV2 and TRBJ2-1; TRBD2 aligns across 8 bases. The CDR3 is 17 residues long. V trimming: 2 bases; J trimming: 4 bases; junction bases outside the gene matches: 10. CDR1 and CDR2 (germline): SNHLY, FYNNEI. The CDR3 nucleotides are TGTGCCAGCAGTGAACCGGCGCGGGGGGTATCTTACAATGAGCAGTTCCTC. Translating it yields CASSEPARGVSYNEQFL.

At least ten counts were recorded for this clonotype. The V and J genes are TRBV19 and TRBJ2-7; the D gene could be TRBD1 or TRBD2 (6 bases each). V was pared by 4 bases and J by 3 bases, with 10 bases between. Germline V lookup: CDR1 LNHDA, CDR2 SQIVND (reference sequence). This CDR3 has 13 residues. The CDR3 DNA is TGTGCCAGTAGTAACGGGGGCTACTACGAGCAGTACTTC. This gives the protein CASSNGGYYEQYF. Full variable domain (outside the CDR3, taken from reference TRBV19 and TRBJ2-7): DGGITQSPKYLFRKEGQNVTLSCEQNLNHDAMYWYRQDPGQGLRLIYYSQIVNDFQKGDIAEGYSVSREKKESFPLTVTSAQKNPTAFYLCASSNGGYYEQYFGPGTRLTVT.

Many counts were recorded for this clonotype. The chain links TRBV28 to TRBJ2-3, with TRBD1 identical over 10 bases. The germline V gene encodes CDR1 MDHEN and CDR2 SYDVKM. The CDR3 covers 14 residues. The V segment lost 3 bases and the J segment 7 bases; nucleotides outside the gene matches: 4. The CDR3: CASSLDRGRYTQYF. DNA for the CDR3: TGTGCCAGCAGTTTGGACAGGGGGAGATATACGCAGTATTTT.

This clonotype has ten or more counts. The CDR3 spells CASSLARGDHKQFF. Written as DNA, the CDR3 is TGTGCCAGCAGCTTAGCGCGGGGGGACCATAAGCAGTTCTTC. The chain employs TRBV7-2 and TRBJ2-1; 8 nucleotides match TRBD2. The CDR3 has 14 residues. Germline CDR1 is SGHTA and CDR2 is FQGNSA. Unmatched junction bases numbered 6, after V lost 0 bases and J lost 11 bases.

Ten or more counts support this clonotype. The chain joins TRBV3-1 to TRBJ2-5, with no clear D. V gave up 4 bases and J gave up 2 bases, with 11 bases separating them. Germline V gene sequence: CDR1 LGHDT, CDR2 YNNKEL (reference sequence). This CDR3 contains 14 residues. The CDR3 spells CASSLRTRQETQYF. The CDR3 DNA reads TGTGCCAGCAGCCTCCGGACGCGTCAAGAGACCCAGTACTTC.

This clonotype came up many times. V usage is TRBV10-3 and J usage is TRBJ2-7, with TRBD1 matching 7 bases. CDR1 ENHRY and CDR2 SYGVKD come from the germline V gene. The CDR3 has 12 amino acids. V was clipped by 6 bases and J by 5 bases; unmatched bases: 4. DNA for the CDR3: TGTGCCATCAGCCCCGACAGGGACGAGCAGTACTTC. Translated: CAISPDRDEQYF.

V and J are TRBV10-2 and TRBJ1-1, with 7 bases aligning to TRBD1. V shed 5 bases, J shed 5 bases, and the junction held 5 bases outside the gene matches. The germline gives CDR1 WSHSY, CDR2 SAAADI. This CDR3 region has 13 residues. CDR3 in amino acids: CASSQGVWTEAFF. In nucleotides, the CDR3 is TGCGCCAGCAGTCAGGGGGTCTGGACTGAAGCTTTCTTT.

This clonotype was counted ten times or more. DNA of the CDR3: TGTGCCTGGAGACGGGACAGGGTCTATGGCTACACCTTC. This gives the protein CAWRRDRVYGYTF. The V call is TRBV30, the J call TRBJ1-2, with 9 positions matching TRBD1. The CDR3 length is 13 residues. Germline loops: CDR1 GTSNPN, CDR2 SVGIG (reference sequence). The ends lost 3 bases at V and 4 bases at J; junction bases unmatched: 3.

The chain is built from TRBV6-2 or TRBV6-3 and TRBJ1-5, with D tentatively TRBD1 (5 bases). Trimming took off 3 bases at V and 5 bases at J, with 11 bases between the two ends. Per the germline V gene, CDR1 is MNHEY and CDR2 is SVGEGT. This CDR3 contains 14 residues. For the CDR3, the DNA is TGTGCCAGCAGTTATACTCAGGGAGATCAGCCCCAGCATTTT. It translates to CASSYTQGDQPQHF.

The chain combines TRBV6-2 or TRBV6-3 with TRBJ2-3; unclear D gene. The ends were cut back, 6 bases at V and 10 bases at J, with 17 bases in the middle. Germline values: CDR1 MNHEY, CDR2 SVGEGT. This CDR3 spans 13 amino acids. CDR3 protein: CASSPLETSAQYF. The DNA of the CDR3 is TGTGCCAGCAGCCCTCTCGAAACGTCGGCGCAGTATTTT.

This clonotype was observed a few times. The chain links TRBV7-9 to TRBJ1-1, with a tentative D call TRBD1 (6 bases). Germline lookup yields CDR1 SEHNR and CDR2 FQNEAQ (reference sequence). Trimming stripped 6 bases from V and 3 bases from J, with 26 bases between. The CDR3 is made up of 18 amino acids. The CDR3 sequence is CASSLSGGPSPWDTEAFF. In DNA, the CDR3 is TGTGCCAGCAGTCTAAGCGGGGGCCCCTCACCATGGGACACTGAAGCTTTCTTT.

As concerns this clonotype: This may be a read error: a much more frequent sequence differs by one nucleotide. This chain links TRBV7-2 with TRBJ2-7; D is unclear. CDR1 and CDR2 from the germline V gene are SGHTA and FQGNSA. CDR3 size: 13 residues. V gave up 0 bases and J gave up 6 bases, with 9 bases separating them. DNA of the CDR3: TGTGCCAGCAGCTTAGCGGAGAAGCCCGAGCAGTACTTC. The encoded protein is CASSLAEKPEQYF. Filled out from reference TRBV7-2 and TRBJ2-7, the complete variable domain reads GAGVSQSPSNKVTEKGKDVELRCDPISGHTALYWYRQSLGQGLEFLIYFQGNSAPDKSGLPSDRFSAERTGGSVSTLTIQRTQQEDSAVYLCASSLAEKPEQYFGPGTRLTVT.

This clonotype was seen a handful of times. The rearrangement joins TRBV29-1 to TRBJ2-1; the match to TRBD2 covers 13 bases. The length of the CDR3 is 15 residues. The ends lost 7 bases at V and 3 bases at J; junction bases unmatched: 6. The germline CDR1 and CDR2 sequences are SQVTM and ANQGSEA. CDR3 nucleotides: TGCAGCGCCGGGACTAGCGGGGTCGACTACAATGAGCAGTTCTTC. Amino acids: CSAGTSGVDYNEQFF.

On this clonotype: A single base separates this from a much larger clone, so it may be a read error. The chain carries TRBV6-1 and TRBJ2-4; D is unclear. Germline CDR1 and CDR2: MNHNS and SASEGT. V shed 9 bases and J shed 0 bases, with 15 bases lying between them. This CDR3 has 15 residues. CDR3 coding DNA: TGTGCCAGAACCGGCCGGACGGCAGCCAAAAACATTCAGTACTTC. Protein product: CARTGRTAAKNIQYF.